This T cell receptor beta chain was sequenced during a study of breast tumors, draining lymph nodes, adjacent tissues. In TCRdb, the multiplex PCR reads were re-called with MiXCR into one record per CDR3 protein. The sample consists of over 100,000 distinct CDR3 sequences, around 20% of them appearing once. In this sample, this clonotype turned up many times. The antigen remains unidentified. Study findings and constraints: Tumor TCR diversity was below lymph nodes but above nontumor tissue. Most tumor T cells seemingly derive from lymph node, then expand in tumor. Luminal-like breast cancer showed significantly greater tumor-nontumor repertoire similarity than basal-like breast cancer did.

Samples came from axillary lymph nodes draining the breast cancer. The V end was cut by 0 bases, the J end by 0 bases, with 10 bases between. The CDR3 consists of 15 residues. Germline assignment: CDR1 SQVTM and CDR2 ANQGSEA. The V call is TRBV29-1, the J call TRBJ2-3; possible D gene TRBD1, 6 bases. Sequences were obtained from axillary lymph node tissue. The sequence came from a female donor with breast cancer. Some clones in this sample may be carry-over from other donors' samples. This CDR3 is CSVEDRGLSTDTQYF. DNA for the CDR3: TGCAGCGTTGAAGACAGGGGTCTAAGCACAGATACGCAGTATTTT.